This TCR beta chain was documented in a study of T cells in Graves' hyperthyroidism and ophthalmopathy. Overall study results and limits: Blood held most thyroid clonotypes expanded above 0.001 frequency.

Each ophthalmopathy patient scored at least 3 on the Clinical Activity Score and at least 4 on NOSPECS grade, with duration under 3 months. A remark on this clonotype: Its antigen is unidentified.

CDR1 and CDR2 from the germline V gene are LNHDA and SQIVND (reference sequence). CDR3 length equals 18 residues. After removal of 5 bases from V and 1 base from J, the junction contained 12 bases not matched to a gene. The source material, RNA transcripts, was used to amplify TCR beta CDR3 regions. TCR CDR3 regions were first amplified by RT-PCR with HTBI primers. TCRdb fed the multiplex PCR reads into MiXCR, producing one record per CDR3 protein. Among about 520,000 distinct CDR3 sequences, around 22% were seen once, and the ten largest hold 11%. The J gene is TRBJ2-4, the V gene TRBV19; 9 nucleotides line up with TRBD1. The sequenced sample consisted of blood. The receptor comes from a woman aged 25-40 years with Graves' ophthalmopathy. CDR3 DNA sequence: TGTGCCAGTAGTGCCACTACCGGGACAGGGTTCGCCAAAAACATTCAGTACTTC. Translated, it gives CASSATTGTGFAKNIQYF.